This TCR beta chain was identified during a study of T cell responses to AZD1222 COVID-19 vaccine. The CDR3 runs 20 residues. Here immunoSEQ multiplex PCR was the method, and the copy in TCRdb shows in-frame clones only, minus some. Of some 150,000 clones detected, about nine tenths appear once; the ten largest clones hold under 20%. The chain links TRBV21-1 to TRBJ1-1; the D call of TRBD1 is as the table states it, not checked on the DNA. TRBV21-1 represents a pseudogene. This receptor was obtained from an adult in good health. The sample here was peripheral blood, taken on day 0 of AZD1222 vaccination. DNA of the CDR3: TGTGCCAGCAGCAAAAATCTCGTCCCTGGAGCAGGGGGTCTGAACACTGAAGCTTTCTTT. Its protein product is CASSKNLVPGAGGLNTEAFF.